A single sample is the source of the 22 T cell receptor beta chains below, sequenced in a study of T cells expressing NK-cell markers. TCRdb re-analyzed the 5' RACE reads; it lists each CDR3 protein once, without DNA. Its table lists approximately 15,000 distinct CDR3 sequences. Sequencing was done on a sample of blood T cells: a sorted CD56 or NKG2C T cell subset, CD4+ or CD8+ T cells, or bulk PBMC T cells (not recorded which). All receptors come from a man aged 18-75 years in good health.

The CDR3 sequence: CSVVGQTNNYGYTF. The rearrangement uses TRBV29-1 and TRBJ1-2; the TCRdb D gene call, TRBD1, has no DNA to confirm it. The CDR3 is 14 residues long. Per the germline V gene, CDR1 is SQVTM and CDR2 is ANQGSEA.

This chain's CDR3 is CASSLTRLYNEQFF. The chain has TRBV12-3 or TRBV12-4 and TRBJ2-1; lacking DNA, the TRBD2 call made by TCRdb goes unchecked. The CDR3 consists of 14 residues.

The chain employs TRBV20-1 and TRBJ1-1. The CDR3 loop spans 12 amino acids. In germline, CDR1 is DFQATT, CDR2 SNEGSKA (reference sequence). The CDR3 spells CSARPENTEAFF.

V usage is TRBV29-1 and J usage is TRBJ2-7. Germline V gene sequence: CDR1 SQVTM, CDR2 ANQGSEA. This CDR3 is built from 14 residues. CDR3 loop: CSVGFSQPPYEQYF.

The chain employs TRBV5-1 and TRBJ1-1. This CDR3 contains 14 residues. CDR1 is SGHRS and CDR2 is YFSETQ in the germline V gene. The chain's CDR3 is CASSRDGLNTEAFF.

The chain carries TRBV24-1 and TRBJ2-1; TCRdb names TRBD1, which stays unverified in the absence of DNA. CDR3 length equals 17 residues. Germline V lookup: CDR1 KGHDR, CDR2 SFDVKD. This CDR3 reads CATSDTDRVGSYNEQFF.

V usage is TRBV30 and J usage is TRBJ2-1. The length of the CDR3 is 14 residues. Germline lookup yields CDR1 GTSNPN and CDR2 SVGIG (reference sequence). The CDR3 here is CAWSVMGTGNEQFF.

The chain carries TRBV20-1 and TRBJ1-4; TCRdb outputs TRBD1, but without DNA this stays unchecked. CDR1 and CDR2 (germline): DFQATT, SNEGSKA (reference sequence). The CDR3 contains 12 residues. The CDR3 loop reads CSGRGANEKLFF.

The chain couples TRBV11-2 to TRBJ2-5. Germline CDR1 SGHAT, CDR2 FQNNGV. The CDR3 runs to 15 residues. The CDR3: CASSPRDGFQETQYF.

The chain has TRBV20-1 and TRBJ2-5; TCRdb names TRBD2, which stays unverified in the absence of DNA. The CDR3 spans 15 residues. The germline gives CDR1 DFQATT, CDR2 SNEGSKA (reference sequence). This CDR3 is CSAISGRREVETQYF.

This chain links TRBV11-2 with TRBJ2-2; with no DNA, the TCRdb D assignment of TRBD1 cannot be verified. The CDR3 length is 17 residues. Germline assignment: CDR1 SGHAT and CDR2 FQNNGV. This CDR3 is CASRGVKKSRGTGELFF.

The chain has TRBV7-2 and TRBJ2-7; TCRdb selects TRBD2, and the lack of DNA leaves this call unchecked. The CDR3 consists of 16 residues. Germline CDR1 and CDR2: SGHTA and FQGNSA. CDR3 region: CASSWRGAGGRNEQYF.

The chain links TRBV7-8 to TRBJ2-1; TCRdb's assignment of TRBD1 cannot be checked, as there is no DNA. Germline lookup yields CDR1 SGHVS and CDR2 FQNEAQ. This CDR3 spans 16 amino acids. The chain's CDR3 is CASSSYDRGLDNEQFF.

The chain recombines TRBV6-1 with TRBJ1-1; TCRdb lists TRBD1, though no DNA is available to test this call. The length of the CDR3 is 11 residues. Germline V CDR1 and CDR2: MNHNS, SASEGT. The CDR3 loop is CASSEVRGAFF.

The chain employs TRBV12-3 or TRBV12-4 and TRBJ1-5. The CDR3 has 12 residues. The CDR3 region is CASSLGSQPQHF.

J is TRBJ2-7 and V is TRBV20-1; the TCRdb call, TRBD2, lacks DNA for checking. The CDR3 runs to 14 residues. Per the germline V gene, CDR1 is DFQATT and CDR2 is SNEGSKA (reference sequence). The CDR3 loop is CSAAPGTMLREQYF.

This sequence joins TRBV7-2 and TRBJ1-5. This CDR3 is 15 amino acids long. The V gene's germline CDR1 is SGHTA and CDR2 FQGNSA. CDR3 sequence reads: CASSLAGQLSQPQHF.

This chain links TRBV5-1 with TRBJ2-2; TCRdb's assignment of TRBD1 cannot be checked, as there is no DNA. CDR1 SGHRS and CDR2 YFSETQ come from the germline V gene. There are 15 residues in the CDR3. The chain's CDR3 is CASSWGQGKTGELFF.

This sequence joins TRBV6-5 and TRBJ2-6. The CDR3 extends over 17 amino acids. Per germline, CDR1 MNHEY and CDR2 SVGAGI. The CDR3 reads CASSYSNGGAGANVLTF.

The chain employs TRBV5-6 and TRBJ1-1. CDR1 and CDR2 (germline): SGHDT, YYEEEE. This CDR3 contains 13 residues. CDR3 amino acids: CASRGIANTEAFF.

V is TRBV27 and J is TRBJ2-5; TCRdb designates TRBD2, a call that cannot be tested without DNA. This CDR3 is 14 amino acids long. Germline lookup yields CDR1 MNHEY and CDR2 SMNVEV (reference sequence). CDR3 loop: CASSFLGEVETQYF.

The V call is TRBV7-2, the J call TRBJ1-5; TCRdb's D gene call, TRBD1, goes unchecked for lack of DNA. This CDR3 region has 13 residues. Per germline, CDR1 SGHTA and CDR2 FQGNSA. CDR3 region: CASSRQGNQPQHF. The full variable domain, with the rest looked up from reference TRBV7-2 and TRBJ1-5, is GAGVSQSPSNKVTEKGKDVELRCDPISGHTALYWYRQSLGQGLEFLIYFQGNSAPDKSGLPSDRFSAERTGGSVSTLTIQRTQQEDSAVYLCASSRQGNQPQHFGDGTRLSIL.